The next 22 T cell receptor beta chains were all read from a single sample in a study of CD8 T cells in Susac syndrome. With random hexamers, reverse transcription was performed on roughly 0.45 to 1 ug of RNA. TCRdb re-called the immunoSEQ multiplex PCR reads with MiXCR, one entry per CDR3 protein. The profile shows around 170,000 distinct CDR3 sequences, 95% to 96% of them singletons. The source material was CD4+ T cells from PBMCs. These receptors all stem from a human donor with Susac syndrome.

The CDR3, as DNA: TGTGCCAGCAGCCAAGTAAGCTCTGGAAACACCATATATTTT. Its translation is CASSQVSSGNTIYF. The J gene is TRBJ1-3, the V gene TRBV3-1, with D uncertain. The CDR3 is 14 residues long. Germline CDR1 LGHDT, CDR2 YNNKEL (reference sequence). V was pared by 1 base and J by 0 bases, with 4 bases between.

The chain employs TRBV5-8 and TRBJ2-5; a weak D match, TRBD2 (5 bases). The V end was cut by 3 bases, the J end by 1 base, with 13 bases between. This CDR3 comprises 15 residues. The germline V gene encodes CDR1 SGHTS and CDR2 YDEGEE. The CDR3 reads CASSSRGGPQETQYF. The DNA of the CDR3 is TGTGCCAGCAGCTCCAGAGGCGGGCCCCAAGAGACCCAGTACTTC.

The chain has TRBV5-1 and TRBJ2-1; either TRBD1 or TRBD2 may fit D (5 bases each). Germline V gene sequence: CDR1 SGHRS, CDR2 YFSETQ. The V end was cut by 3 bases, the J end by 7 bases, with 14 bases between. The CDR3 has 14 amino acids. The CDR3 loop is CASSSGAPSNEQFF. The DNA of the CDR3 is TGCGCCAGCAGCTCCGGGGCCCCTAGTAATGAGCAGTTCTTC. The variable domain in full, with the rest retrieved from reference TRBV5-1 and TRBJ2-1, is KAGVTQTPRYLIKTRGQQVTLSCSPISGHRSVSWYQQTPGQGLQFLFEYFSETQRNKGNFPGRFSGRQFSNSRSEMNVSTLELGDSALYLCASSSGAPSNEQFFGPGTRLTVL.

The V gene is TRBV7-2, the J gene TRBJ1-1; 9 bases are a match to TRBD1. This CDR3 is 16 amino acids long. J was trimmed by 1 base and V by 4 bases; bases with no gene match: 7. Germline CDR1 reads SGHTA; CDR2 reads FQGNSA. The CDR3 DNA reads TGTGCCAGCAGCTCTAGACAGGGGGGAGAGAACACTGAAGCTTTCTTT. Amino acids: CASSSRQGGENTEAFF.

The rearrangement uses TRBV3-1 and TRBJ2-1, with D possibly TRBD1 on 6 matching bases. The CDR3 runs 15 residues. V lost 4 bases, J lost 2 bases, and 12 bases lay in between. Germline V gene lookup returns CDR1 LGHDT and CDR2 YNNKEL (reference sequence). CDR3 DNA sequence: TGTGCCAGCAGCCCAGCCTGGGGGCCCTACAATGAGCAGTTCTTC. It is translated as CASSPAWGPYNEQFF.

This sequence joins TRBV20-1 and TRBJ1-5; weak D call: TRBD1 (5 bases). With 3 bases removed from V and 6 bases from J, the gap between germline ends came to 12 bases. The CDR3 loop spans 13 amino acids. The V gene's germline CDR1 is DFQATT and CDR2 SNEGSKA (reference sequence). CDR3 nucleotides: TGCAGTGCTAGCTGGGGCACGGGTCAGCCCCAGCATTTT. This translates into CSASWGTGQPQHF.

The gene calls are TRBV11-2 and TRBJ2-7; TRBD2 might be the D (5 bases). The germline V and J ends were trimmed by 5 bases and 0 bases, with 14 bases remaining between them. Germline loops: CDR1 SGHAT, CDR2 FQNNGV. CDR3 size: 15 residues. The CDR3 nucleotides are TGTGCCAGCAGCAAAGAGGGCGGTACCTCCTACGAGCAGTACTTC. Translation gives CASSKEGGTSYEQYF.

This sequence joins TRBV20-1 and TRBJ1-1; TRBD1 might be the D (6 bases). Per the germline V gene, CDR1 is DFQATT and CDR2 is SNEGSKA (reference sequence). V lost 3 bases and J 0 bases, leaving 8 bases between the germline ends. CDR3 size: 13 residues. The CDR3 DNA is TGCAGTGCTAGTCAGGGGCTGAACACTGAAGCTTTCTTT. This translates into CSASQGLNTEAFF.

This chain connects TRBV15 to TRBJ1-4; D is unclear. CDR1 and CDR2 from the germline V gene are LNHNV and YYDKDF (reference sequence). Trimming removed 4 bases at V and 0 bases at J, with 9 bases between. The CDR3 contains 15 residues. The CDR3 nucleotides read TGTGCCACCAGCAAAGGACGGGCAACTAATGAAAAACTGTTTTTT. It specifies CATSKGRATNEKLFF.

The CDR3 DNA is TGTGCCTATGCGGGACAGGGGGATCAGCCCCAGCATTTT. Amino acids: CAYAGQGDQPQHF. The V gene is TRBV30, the J gene TRBJ1-5, with 11 bases lining up with TRBD1. The junction had 4 bases not matched to a gene; V was cut back by 7 bases and J by 5 bases. The CDR3 spans 13 residues. The germline CDR1 and CDR2 sequences are GTSNPN and SVGIG (reference sequence). Using reference TRBV30 and TRBJ1-5 for the parts outside the CDR3, the full variable domain is SQTIHQWPATLVQPVGSPLSLECTVEGTSNPNLYWYRQAAGRGLQLLFYSVGIGQISSEVPQNLSASRPQDRQFILSSKKLLLSDSGFYLCAYAGQGDQPQHFGDGTRLSIL.

The genes are TRBV4-2 and TRBJ2-7; D gene unclear. There are 13 residues in the CDR3. V dropped 4 bases and J dropped 2 bases, with 9 bases sitting between them. The V gene's germline CDR1 is LGHNA and CDR2 YNFKEQ. CDR3 nucleotides: TGTGCCAGCAGCCCCGGTCCAACCTACGAGCAGTACTTC. It codes for CASSPGPTYEQYF.

The V call is TRBV28, the J call TRBJ1-1; TRBD1 agrees at 7 bases. Germline CDR1 and CDR2: MDHEN and SYDVKM. The CDR3 consists of 15 residues. After removal of 1 base from V and 1 base from J, the junction contained 3 bases not matched to a gene. CDR3 sequence reads: CASSLYRGANTEAFF. In nucleotides, the CDR3 is TGTGCCAGCAGTTTATACAGGGGCGCGAACACTGAAGCTTTCTTT.

The chain combines TRBV7-6 with TRBJ2-3; TRBD1 matches 7 bases. The V gene's germline CDR1 is SGHVS and CDR2 FNYEAQ. This CDR3 region has 15 residues. J gave up 0 bases and V 3 bases, and 3 bases lay outside the gene matches. The CDR3: CASSFGTASTDTQYF. CDR3 nucleotides: TGTGCCAGCAGCTTCGGGACAGCTAGCACAGATACGCAGTATTTT.

The chain couples TRBV4-1 to TRBJ2-5; possibly TRBD2 for D (6 bases). V was cut by 2 bases and J by 1 base, with 14 bases left in between. The CDR3 covers 16 residues. CDR1 MGHRA and CDR2 YSYEKL come from the germline V gene. The CDR3 DNA reads TGCGCCAGCAGCCAACCGGCCCGGGGGACCCAAGAGACCCAGTACTTC. Its translation: CASSQPARGTQETQYF.

This sequence joins TRBV27 and TRBJ2-1, with D unclear. V gave up 9 bases and J gave up 7 bases, with 13 bases separating them. Germline V gives CDR1 MNHEY, CDR2 SMNVEV (reference sequence). The CDR3 covers 12 residues. This CDR3 reads CASSRRQNEQFF. The CDR3 nucleotides are TGTGCCAGTTCACGACGACAAAATGAGCAGTTCTTC.

The CDR3 DNA is TGTGCCAGCAGTTACCTCCGCGCAGGGCTTGGCCAGCCCCAGCATTTT. Its protein product is CASSYLRAGLGQPQHF. The chain joins TRBV6-2 or TRBV6-3 to TRBJ1-5, with D possibly matching TRBD1 (5 bases). The CDR3 runs to 16 residues. Trimming removed 2 bases at V and 7 bases at J, with 18 bases between. The germline V gene encodes CDR1 MNHEY and CDR2 SVGEGT.

CDR3: CASSVEGGNTIYF. The CDR3 DNA is TGTGCCAGCAGCGTAGAGGGAGGAAACACCATATATTTT. This chain joins TRBV9 and TRBJ1-3; D is ambiguous. This CDR3 spans 13 amino acids. The V and J ends lost 0 bases and 4 bases respectively, with 5 bases between them. Germline loops: CDR1 SGDLS, CDR2 YYNGEE.

This chain uses TRBV5-1 with TRBJ2-7, with 9 bases matching TRBD1. V was clipped by 2 bases and J by 3 bases; unmatched bases: 12. The CDR3 has 17 amino acids. From germline, CDR1 is SGHRS and CDR2 YFSETQ. Here the CDR3 DNA reads TGCGCCAGCAGCTTACTCCTGACAGGGGGAGTCTTCTACGAGCAGTACTTC. Residues: CASSLLLTGGVFYEQYF.

V is TRBV12-3 or TRBV12-4 and J is TRBJ2-5; 10 nucleotides align to TRBD2. V was clipped by 6 bases and J by 4 bases; unmatched bases: 14. The CDR3 has 17 amino acids. CDR3 amino acids: CASSPLGLAIRRETQYF. For the CDR3, the DNA is TGTGCCAGCAGCCCCTTGGGACTAGCGATCCGCAGAGAGACCCAGTACTTC.

Only one count was recorded for this clonotype. V is TRBV15 and J is TRBJ1-6, with D perhaps TRBD1 (5 bases). This CDR3 has 14 amino acids. The V gene lost 1 base and the J gene lost 11 bases, with 12 bases spanning the gap. Germline lookup yields CDR1 LNHNV and CDR2 YYDKDF (reference sequence). CDR3: CATSRAGGRTPLHF. DNA for the CDR3: TGTGCCACCAGCAGAGCGGGGGGGAGGACACCCCTCCACTTT.

This clonotype was observed once. The chain has TRBV20-1 and TRBJ2-7, with TRBD1 matching over 7 bases. CDR3 size: 13 residues. The trim removed 2 bases at V and 3 bases at J, leaving 4 bases unmatched. From germline, CDR1 is DFQATT and CDR2 SNEGSKA (reference sequence). The CDR3 nucleotides are TGCAGTGCTAGAACCCCAGGGGGCTACGAGCAGTACGTC. Protein: CSARTPGGYEQYV.

This chain uses TRBV20-1 with TRBJ2-2; 7 bases agree with TRBD1. The CDR3 sequence is 15 residues long. Germline V gene data show CDR1 as DFQATT and CDR2 as SNEGSKA (reference sequence). V was clipped by 0 bases and J by 1 base; unmatched bases: 2. CDR3 sequence: CSARDRDRNTGELFF. CDR3 coding DNA: TGCAGTGCTAGAGATCGGGACAGGAACACCGGGGAGCTGTTTTTT.